A selection of T cell receptor beta chains follows, all from one sample in a study of T cells in Graves' hyperthyroidism and ophthalmopathy. TCRdb reprocessed the multiplex PCR reads via MiXCR and lists one record per CDR3 protein. Among about 640,000 distinct CDR3 sequences, about 20% were seen once, and the ten largest hold 34%. The sample consisted of blood. These receptors were taken from a man between 25 and 39 years old with Graves' ophthalmopathy. Each CDR3 is given with its conserved first and last residue. The D gene is left open where the match is weak. Expanded clones get a size class; other rows say once, few or many, or leave the size out.

clone_size j_call v_call d_call cdr3_nt cdr3_aa
few TRBJ2-5 TRBV18 - TGTGCCAGCTCACCACCGGGACGCGCGCAAGAGACCCAGTACTTC CASSPPGRAQETQYF
- TRBJ2-3 TRBV20-1 - TGCAGTGCTAGATCGGGCGGGGTGCTAGCAGGCCCGGGGGATACGCAGTATTTT CSARSGGVLAGPGDTQYF
few TRBJ2-7 TRBV20-1 - TGCAGTGCTAGAGAAAACTCTCCCTACGAGCAGTACTTC CSARENSPYEQYF
- TRBJ2-6 TRBV10-3 TRBD1 TGTGCCATCAGGACCCCGGGACAGGATCACTCTGGGGCCAACGTCCTGACTTTC CAIRTPGQDHSGANVLTF
few TRBJ1-3 TRBV6-1 - TGTGCCAGCAGTGAATCCGGGACGGCTGGAAACACCATATATTTT CASSESGTAGNTIYF
- TRBJ2-1 TRBV10-3 - TGTGCCATCAGTGTGGGACGGGACTACAATGAGCAGTTCTTC CAISVGRDYNEQFF
few TRBJ2-5 TRBV5-1 TRBD1 TGCGCCAGCAGTGTGGACAGGGGGCTACAGACCCAGTACTTC CASSVDRGLQTQYF
- TRBJ2-2 TRBV19 - TGTGCCAGTAGTATTCAGGGGCGGGCCGGGGAGCTGTTTTTT CASSIQGRAGELFF
many TRBJ2-5 TRBV7-8 TRBD2 TGTGCCAGCCAGTACAAACCGTCTAGCGGGAGGAGGGAGACCCAGTACTTC CASQYKPSSGRRETQYF
many TRBJ2-3 TRBV3-1 - TGTGCCAGCAGCCAAGACTCGCTCGGTACGCAGTATTTT CASSQDSLGTQYF
few TRBJ2-2 TRBV14 - TGTGCCAGCAGCCCAGGGAGTCGAGGCACCGGGGAGCTGTTTTTT CASSPGSRGTGELFF
many TRBJ1-5 TRBV12-3/TRBV12-4 - TGTGCCACACGACAGGCTAATCAGCCCCAGCATTTT CATRQANQPQHF
many TRBJ1-1 TRBV20-1 TRBD1 TGCAGTGCTCCGGACAGGACGAACACTGAAGCTTTCTTT CSAPDRTNTEAFF
few TRBJ2-4 TRBV6-6 TRBD2 TGTGCCAGCAGTTACAACGGGGGGGGAGCCAAAAACATTCAGTACTTC CASSYNGGGAKNIQYF
few TRBJ1-2 TRBV4-3 - TGCGCCAGCAGCCAAGATGAGGTCGCAGGGGACTATGGCTACACCTTC CASSQDEVAGDYGYTF
- TRBJ1-2 TRBV4-1 - TGCGCCAGCAGCCAAGAGATTCCGGGTCTCCATGGCTACACCTTC CASSQEIPGLHGYTF
few TRBJ2-7 TRBV29-1 - TGCAGCGTCCGGGACCGCACCTCCTACGAGCAGTACTTC CSVRDRTSYEQYF
- TRBJ2-7 TRBV12-3/TRBV12-4 - TGTGCCAGCAGTCTAGGCGGCGGGGACTTTTCCTACGAGCAGTACTTC CASSLGGGDFSYEQYF
- TRBJ2-3 TRBV5-1 TRBD2 TGCGCCAGCAGCGAACTAGCGGGAGCAGATACGCAGTATTTT CASSELAGADTQYF
few TRBJ2-2 TRBV6-2/TRBV6-3 TRBD2 TGTGCCAGCAGACCCCGAACTAGCGGGAGAACCGGGGAGCTGTTTTTT CASRPRTSGRTGELFF
many TRBJ1-5 TRBV12-3/TRBV12-4 TRBD1 TGTGCCAGCAGTCCTGGGACAGGGGGCGGTCAGCCCCAGCATTTT CASSPGTGGGQPQHF
- TRBJ2-7 TRBV12-3/TRBV12-4 TRBD1 TGTGCCAGCGGGGGGGGACAGGGGGCCCCTCGGCCCTACGAGCAGTACTTC CASGGGQGAPRPYEQYF
many TRBJ1-5 TRBV2 TRBD1 TGTGCCAGCCGACAGGGCCAGGATCAGCCCCAGCATTTT CASRQGQDQPQHF
- TRBJ2-7 TRBV20-1 - TGCAGTGTTGGGGACGGGGGCTACGAGCAGTACTTC CSVGDGGYEQYF
once TRBJ2-7 TRBV29-1 TRBD2 TGCAGCGTTGCGCTAGCGGGCGGTTACGAGCAGTACTTC CSVALAGGYEQYF
many TRBJ2-7 TRBV2 - TGTGCCAGCAGGGTGACCGTGTACGAGCAGTACTTC CASRVTVYEQYF
once TRBJ1-4 TRBV28 - TGTGCCAGCAGTTTAAGGGGCAGGCGCCTTAATGAAAAACTGTTTTTT CASSLRGRRLNEKLFF
- TRBJ1-4 TRBV6-5 - TGTGCCAGCAGTTACTCGCAGGGAACTAATGAAAAACTGTTTTTT CASSYSQGTNEKLFF
- TRBJ1-1 TRBV19 TRBD1 TGTGCCAGCGGGACAGGGGGTATAAACACTGAAGCTTTCTTT CASGTGGINTEAFF
few TRBJ2-3 TRBV10-3 TRBD2 TGTGCCATCAGCAAAAGGACTAGCGGGGTTAGCACAGATACGCAGTATTTT CAISKRTSGVSTDTQYF
- TRBJ1-5 TRBV6-1 - TGTGCCAGCAGTGAACAGGGGCAGGATCAGCCCCAGCATTTT CASSEQGQDQPQHF
- TRBJ2-1 TRBV29-1 TRBD2 TGCAGCGTTAGAACAAGACTAGCGGATAATGAGCAGTTCTTC CSVRTRLADNEQFF
- TRBJ1-5 TRBV19 - TGTGCCAGTAGTATAGACCACACGAATAATCAGCCCCAGCATTTT CASSIDHTNNQPQHF
many TRBJ2-1 TRBV3-1 - TGTGCCAGCAGCCGGACTGATGAGCAGTTCTTC CASSRTDEQFF
many TRBJ1-1 TRBV2 - TGTGCCAGTGAACAGGCCGGGGGTACTGAAGCTTTCTTT CASEQAGGTEAFF
few TRBJ2-2 TRBV27 - TGTGCCAGCAGTTTAACCGCCCAGGGTTGGACGGAAACCGGGGAGCTGTTTTTT CASSLTAQGWTETGELFF
few TRBJ1-3 TRBV3-1 - TGTGCCAGCAGCCAAGATCGGCTGAACTCTGGAAACACCATATATTTT CASSQDRLNSGNTIYF
- TRBJ2-1 TRBV6-5 - TGTGCCAGCAGTTACTCGGTGGGGAAGGGCAATGAGCAGTTCTTC CASSYSVGKGNEQFF
few TRBJ2-7 TRBV5-1 - TGCGCCAGCAGCCTGGACTATACCCCCGAGTACGAGCAGTACTTC CASSLDYTPEYEQYF
- TRBJ2-2 TRBV6-1 - TGTGCCAGCAGCACCGGACAGGCGGGGACCGGGGAGCTGTTTTTT CASSTGQAGTGELFF
- TRBJ1-2 TRBV9 - TGTGCCAGCAGCGTAGGTGCAGTCGCTAACTATGGCTACACCTTC CASSVGAVANYGYTF
few TRBJ2-7 TRBV19 TRBD1 TGTGCCAGTAAAACGGGACAGGGCCACGAGCAGTACTTC CASKTGQGHEQYF